This section outlines one T cell receptor (beta chain) sequence together with its context. Its antigen is still unknown. The sample holds no much larger clone one base away, and base qualities are not on file. From the cysteine through the phenylalanine, the CDR3 covers 15 amino acids. The CDR3 DNA has 45 bases and is translated from base 1. The germline V gene encodes CDR1 SEHNR and CDR2 FQNEAQ (reference sequence). Compared with germline, V lacks 2 bases and J lacks 9 bases; bases without a gene match: 5. The sample belongs to a study of blood T cell repertoires in COVID-19 (TCRdb year 2020). A note on the overall study: Samples from collaborators originated in the United States, Italy and Spain and spanned both the acute and convalescent phases of COVID-19. The sample metadata nearly always contained a de-identified subject ID, COVID-19 status, age in years and sex. Where available, HLA class I and class II types were obtained from metadata supplied by the sample provider rather than from assay-based typing. The samples were drawn from two sources: the first 160 participants of the ongoing ImmuneRACE study, and over 1,000 subjects contributed by 6 global collaborators. The repertoires were made available in a free public database intended to serve as a resource for research on the immune response to SARS-CoV-2. The prospective study material was composed of cDNA or gDNA derived from T cells, B-cell-depleted T cells, or PBMCs. Subjects who had been exposed to COVID-19, were actively infected with it, or had recovered from it provided the deeply sampled blood TCRbeta repertoires that made up the dataset.

Collaborating institutions collected whole blood in K2EDTA tubes following their own protocols. For TCRbeta analysis, collaborator samples were shipped as frozen whole blood, as isolated PBMCs, or as DNA extracted from either sample type. TCRbeta CDR3 regions were amplified from genomic DNA using the immunoSEQ Assay, a bias-controlled multiplex PCR. The authors' analysis ran thus. Within the assay, amplification of reference gene primers was used to estimate how many nucleated cells each sample contained. To quantify the absolute abundance of each unique TCRbeta CDR3 rearrangement, sequence reads were collapsed and filtered. For each sample, productive Simpson clonality was calculated by taking the square root of Simpson's diversity index across productive rearrangements. Sourced from immuneACCESS, this table was stored by TCRdb with only in-frame sequences that have V and J called. A share of the clones is absent; for the studies checked, an unresolved V gene accounts for under half, and the remainder has no known explanation. V and J calls and clone size are those listed in that table; D and trimming were worked out from the DNA. This sample gives 61,000 or so clones in total; 88% of them show up just once. The ten largest clones take up around 18% of the sample.

Here is what the overall study found, with its caveats: Clinical and demographic metadata were provided uncurated, with the amount varying by source and participant.

The TCR comes from a woman at least 80 years old with active COVID-19. The chain joins TRBV7-9 to TRBJ1-6; the central 9 bases match TRBD1. The sample was peripheral blood. The CDR3 loop reads CASSLRTGVVSPLHF. The nucleotides read TGTGCCAGCAGCTTAAGGACAGGGGTGGTTTCACCCCTCCACTTT.